This T cell receptor beta chain came from a study of early T cells in non-severe SARS-CoV-2 infection. Unique molecular identifiers were attached to individual cDNA molecules. TCRdb analysed the 5' RACE reads with MiXCR anew, one entry per CDR3 protein. The data contain about 44,000 distinct CDR3 sequences, 23% of them singletons. The V and J ends lost 4 bases and 8 bases, in that order; junction bases with no gene match: 5. The CDR3 length is 14 residues. The receptor's source is an adult who was a healthcare worker with PCR-confirmed SARS-CoV-2 infection or an uninfected control (not recorded which). The V gene is TRBV12-3 or TRBV12-4, the J gene TRBJ1-6; 7 positions agree with TRBD1. Sequenced here: whole blood, sampled at baseline. The CDR3 loop is CASSWGQLDSPLHF. The CDR3 nucleotides are TGTGCCAGCAGTTGGGGACAGTTAGATTCACCCCTCCACTTT.